This T cell receptor (beta chain) was captured in a study of response to subunit inactivated influenza vaccine. TCRdb reprocessed the RT-PCR reads with MiXCR, giving one entry per CDR3 protein. The sample yields about 620,000 distinct CDR3 sequences, about 11% seen once. The CDR3 consists of 14 residues. Germline CDR1 reads SGHRS; CDR2 reads YFSETQ. The junction had 2 bases not matched to a gene; V was cut back by 8 bases and J by 2 bases. This clonotype was observed a few times. These same records also appear under a second study, on T cells expressing NK-cell markers. As that study records: Researchers built TCR beta cDNA using 5'RACE template switching with UMIs. Out of eight donors sequenced, seven tested HCMV-seropositive and the remaining one seronegative. Of the CD8+ T cells in 5 to 7 donors, about 1.0-7.0% belonged to dominant NKG2C+ clonotypes.

The rearrangement uses TRBV5-1 and TRBJ2-6; 9 bases align to TRBD1. The sample consisted of PBMCs from blood, taken on the day of vaccination. This TCR derives from a man aged 45-65 years who received an inactivated influenza vaccine. The CDR3 is CASYRGPGANVLTF. CDR3 DNA sequence: TGCGCCAGTTACAGGGGGCCTGGGGCCAACGTCCTGACTTTC. The full variable domain, rest sourced from reference TRBV5-1 and TRBJ2-6, is KAGVTQTPRYLIKTRGQQVTLSCSPISGHRSVSWYQQTPGQGLQFLFEYFSETQRNKGNFPGRFSGRQFSNSRSEMNVSTLELGDSALYLCASYRGPGANVLTFGAGSRLTVL.